Each of the 18 T cell receptor beta chains below was sequenced from the same sample in a study of CD8+ T cells in alopecia areata listed by TCRdb under 2018. Library construction relied on the immunoSEQ multiplex PCR assay. To provide template for TCR sequencing, every sample had RNA extracted and reverse transcribed into cDNA. TCRdb holds this immuneACCESS table with in-frame rearrangements only. Some clones are missing; in checked studies, unresolved V genes explain under half, and the rest has no known cause. The sample table shows some 51,000 clones, and roughly 96% are seen once. Jointly, the top ten make up more than 25% of the sample. What the time point label conveys for this sample: baseline before oral tofacitinib. The sample was CD8+ T cells sorted from blood, taken at week 0. The receptors were gathered from a human donor with alopecia areata.

The chain has TRBV13 and TRBJ2-7; 7 bases align to TRBD1. The CDR3 is 16 amino acids. Per the germline V gene, CDR1 is PRHDT and CDR2 is FYEKMQ (reference sequence). V shed 5 bases and J 7 bases; nucleotides not matched to a gene: 17. The CDR3 protein is CASSETTGHISGEQYF. The CDR3, as DNA: TGTGCCAGCAGCGAAACGACAGGGCATATTTCCGGTGAGCAGTACTTC.

This chain links TRBV6-5 with TRBJ2-7, with D maybe TRBD1 (5 bases). The CDR3 runs to 14 residues. The ends were cut back, 0 bases at V and 1 base at J, with 7 bases in the middle. Germline CDR1 MNHEY, CDR2 SVGAGI. The chain's CDR3 is CASSYSGQSYEQYF. The CDR3 DNA reads TGTGCCAGCAGTTACTCGGGGCAATCCTACGAGCAGTACTTC.

This clone showed up just once. The chain employs TRBV5-1 and TRBJ2-5, with D possibly being TRBD1 (6 bases). V gave up 2 bases and J gave up 5 bases, with 19 bases separating them. The germline V gene encodes CDR1 SGHRS and CDR2 YFSETQ. CDR3 length equals 16 residues. The CDR3 nucleotides are TGCGCCAGCAGCTTTTGGGGGCGGACCGAGGTGGAGACCCAGTACTTC. It specifies CASSFWGRTEVETQYF.

V and J are TRBV7-6 and TRBJ2-7; tentative D call: TRBD1 (6 bases). Trimming shortened V by 1 base and J by 4 bases, and 11 bases separated the two germline ends. CDR3 length equals 14 residues. Germline V gene sequence: CDR1 SGHVS, CDR2 FNYEAQ. CDR3 in DNA: TGTGCCAGCAGCTTAGGAACTCAGGGGTACGAGCAGTACTTC. This codes for CASSLGTQGYEQYF.

The rearrangement links TRBV23-1 to TRBJ2-7; D is ambiguous. TRBV23-1 has ORF status, its function being uncertain. There are 15 residues in the CDR3. Trimming left V 0 bases short and J 0 bases short, with 9 bases between. The CDR3 sequence: CASSQSVGDSYEQYF. The CDR3, as DNA: TGCGCCAGCAGTCAATCTGTCGGAGACTCCTACGAGCAGTACTTC.

Concerning this clone: The sample holds other DNA sequences that translate to the same CDR3. This chain links TRBV4-3 with TRBJ1-1, with D hard to call. This CDR3 contains 13 residues. Trimming took 1 base from V and 1 from J, leaving 4 bases between them. Germline CDR1 reads LGHNA; CDR2 reads YSLEER. The CDR3 here is CASSQAGNTEAFF. For the CDR3, the DNA is TGCGCCAGCAGCCAAGCGGGGAACACTGAAGCTTTCTTT.

The chain is built from TRBV10-2 and TRBJ2-2; no definite D call. The CDR3 loop spans 11 amino acids. From germline, CDR1 is WSHSY and CDR2 SAAADI. Trimming shortened V by 2 bases and J by 5 bases, and 0 bases separated the two germline ends. DNA of the CDR3: TGCGCCAGCAGTGAGACCGGGGAGCTGTTTTTT. This gives the protein CASSETGELFF.

The rearrangement joins TRBV9 to TRBJ2-7, with a tentative D call TRBD2 (6 bases). The ends were cut back, 3 bases at V and 6 bases at J, with 13 bases in the middle. Germline V gene sequence: CDR1 SGDLS, CDR2 YYNGEE. The CDR3 contains 13 residues. CDR3 residues: CASSAGGESEQYF. In DNA form, the CDR3 reads TGTGCCAGCAGCGCCGGAGGGGAGAGCGAGCAGTACTTC. Supplemented by reference TRBV9 and TRBJ2-7, the full variable domain reads DSGVTQTPKHLITATGQRVTLRCSPRSGDLSVYWYQQSLDQGLQFLIQYYNGEERAKGNILERFSAQQFPDLHSELNLSSLELGDSALYFCASSAGGESEQYFGPGTRLTVT.

This clone was picked up one time. V usage is TRBV7-9 and J usage is TRBJ2-7, with D perhaps assigned TRBD1 or TRBD2 (5 bases each). Between the trimmed V and J ends, which lost 2 bases and 4 bases, there was a span of 18 bases. CDR3 length: 16 amino acids. Germline CDR1 SEHNR, CDR2 FQNEAQ (reference sequence). CDR3 nucleotide sequence: TGTGCCAGCAGCTTAAATCAGGGACCCGGGTGGTACGAGCAGTACTTC. Its translation is CASSLNQGPGWYEQYF. The whole variable domain, remainder taken from reference TRBV7-9 and TRBJ2-7, is DTGVSQNPRHKITKRGQNVTFRCDPISEHNRLYWYRQTLGQGPEFLTYFQNEAQLEKSRLLSDRFSAERPKGSFSTLEIQRTEQGDSAMYLCASSLNQGPGWYEQYFGPGTRLTVT.

V and J are TRBV6-6 and TRBJ1-6, with 7 bases that match TRBD1. Germline CDR1 reads MNHNY; CDR2 reads SVGAGI (reference sequence). The V gene end was trimmed by 5 bases and the J gene end by 9 bases; junction bases not matched to a gene: 4. The CDR3 length is 13 residues. CDR3: CASSLGGGSPLHF. The CDR3 nucleotides read TGTGCCAGCAGTCTAGGGGGCGGTTCACCCCTCCACTTT.

The V call is TRBV7-9, the J call TRBJ2-7; no clear D gene. Germline values: CDR1 SEHNR, CDR2 FQNEAQ (reference sequence). This CDR3 has 12 residues. The V end was cut by 4 bases, the J end by 0 bases, with 4 bases between. The CDR3 DNA is TGTGCCAGCAGCTCAAACTCCTACGAGCAGTACTTC. Amino acid sequence: CASSSNSYEQYF.

The chain links TRBV27 to TRBJ1-1; TRBD1 matches at 7 bases. With 0 bases clipped from V and 8 bases from J, the junction kept 6 bases outside the gene matches. The CDR3 contains 14 residues. The V gene's germline CDR1 is MNHEY and CDR2 SMNVEV (reference sequence). The CDR3 DNA reads TGTGCCAGCAGTTTATCGGGGGGACAGCCGGAAGCTTTCTTT. This gives the protein CASSLSGGQPEAFF.

The chain carries TRBV6-5 and TRBJ1-3, with D unresolved. The CDR3 length is 14 residues. The V end was cut by 0 bases, the J end by 0 bases, with 3 bases between. Germline assignment: CDR1 MNHEY and CDR2 SVGAGI. Here the CDR3 reads CASSYSDSGNTIYF. CDR3 coding DNA: TGTGCCAGCAGTTACTCCGACTCTGGAAACACCATATATTTT.

CDR3 sequence reads: CASRTGETQYF. DNA for the CDR3: TGTGCCAGCAGGACCGGAGAGACCCAGTACTTC. The chain couples TRBV6-6 to TRBJ2-5; D is uncertain. V gave up 6 bases and J gave up 4 bases, with 6 bases separating them. The germline gives CDR1 MNHNY, CDR2 SVGAGI (reference sequence). The CDR3 length is 11 residues.

This chain connects TRBV7-2 to TRBJ2-1, with 11 bases fitting TRBD1. CDR1 and CDR2 from the germline V gene are SGHTA and FQGNSA. The CDR3 totals 17 residues. V gave up 5 bases and J gave up 6 bases; unmatched junction bases: 12. CDR3 sequence reads: CASSLHTGTGGSNEQFF. The CDR3 DNA reads TGTGCCAGCAGCCTACATACCGGGACAGGGGGTAGCAATGAGCAGTTCTTC.

This clone has just one count. The chain joins TRBV7-9 to TRBJ2-7, with no clear D. The CDR3 sequence is 11 residues long. V dropped 5 bases and J dropped 0 bases, with 2 bases sitting between them. Germline loops: CDR1 SEHNR, CDR2 FQNEAQ (reference sequence). CDR3 sequence reads: CASSDSYEQYF. Written as DNA, the CDR3 is TGTGCCAGCAGCGACTCCTACGAGCAGTACTTC.

This chain links TRBV4-1 with TRBJ2-7; D could derive from TRBD1 or TRBD2 (5 bases each). V lost 1 base to trimming and J lost 5 bases, with 9 bases between them. CDR3 length equals 13 residues. CDR1 and CDR2 from the germline V gene are MGHRA and YSYEKL. CDR3 sequence: CASSQVGVHEQYF. The CDR3 DNA is TGCGCCAGCAGCCAAGTGGGGGTCCACGAGCAGTACTTC.

The chain combines TRBV7-9 with TRBJ1-2; 8 nucleotides match TRBD1. CDR1 SEHNR and CDR2 FQNEAQ come from the germline V gene (reference sequence). Unmatched junction bases numbered 6, after V lost 6 bases and J lost 0 bases. This CDR3 contains 15 residues. Here the CDR3 DNA reads TGTGCCAGCAGACCCTCGACAGGGGCTAACTATGGCTACACCTTC. It yields the protein CASRPSTGANYGYTF.